These 15 T cell receptor beta chains came from one sample sequenced in a study of prognosis after radiotherapy for stage I lung cancer. Two-round multiplex PCR, the amplification method, yielded TCR beta CDR3 from genomic DNA. Primers specific to each TRBV and TRBJ gene drove first-round PCR. TCRdb processed the multiplex PCR reads anew with MiXCR; each CDR3 protein has one entry. The repertoire holds around 16,000 distinct CDR3 sequences, with around 41% as singletons. This specimen was PBMCs, taken before or after stereotactic body radiation therapy (not recorded which). Source of these receptors: a donor aged 50 or older with non-small cell lung cancer.

This clonotype was seen a few times. Only one base separates this from a far larger clonotype, so it likely reflects a read error. The chain couples TRBV6-4 to TRBJ2-6; tentative D call: TRBD1 (7 bases). The V gene lost 5 bases and the J gene lost 0 bases, with 14 bases spanning the gap. The CDR3 has 17 amino acids. Germline CDR1 reads MRHNA; CDR2 reads SNTAGT. As DNA, the CDR3 is TGTGCCAGCAGTCGCGGGACAGACACCTCTGGGGCCAACGTCCTGACTTTC. It is translated as CASSRGTDTSGANVLTF.

The genes are TRBV12-3 or TRBV12-4 and TRBJ2-1; D is uncertain. The CDR3 is 11 amino acids. V was trimmed by 0 bases and J by 9 bases, leaving 3 bases between them. CDR3 loop: CASSLAPEQFF. The CDR3 nucleotides read TGTGCCAGCAGTTTAGCGCCTGAGCAGTTCTTC.

This clonotype was recorded at least ten times. V and J are TRBV28 and TRBJ1-1, with TRBD1 identical over 10 bases. The V gene's germline CDR1 is MDHEN and CDR2 SYDVKM. V lost 8 bases and J lost 6; bases outside the gene matches: 27. The CDR3 runs 20 residues. The CDR3: CASGWSRSRGRQGARSEAFF. The DNA of the CDR3 is TGTGCCAGCGGGTGGAGTCGAAGCAGGGGGAGACAGGGGGCGAGGTCTGAAGCTTTCTTT.

In this sample, this clonotype turned up many times. The gene calls are TRBV6-2 or TRBV6-3 and TRBJ2-5, with D perhaps given as TRBD1 or TRBD2 (5 bases each). Trimming removed 5 bases at V and 7 bases at J, with 17 bases between. Germline V gene data show CDR1 as MNHEY and CDR2 as SVGEGT. The CDR3 contains 14 residues. The CDR3 DNA reads TGTGCCAGCAGTCCGGGGACCGCCTCGCTGACCCAGTACTTC. Translation gives CASSPGTASLTQYF.

A remark on this clonotype: A much larger clone differs by one base, so this may be a read error. The chain joins TRBV5-4 to TRBJ2-3, with 15 nucleotides matching TRBD2. Unmatched junction bases numbered 3, after V lost 2 bases and J lost 2 bases. The CDR3 extends over 17 amino acids. Germline values: CDR1 SGHNT, CDR2 YYREEE (reference sequence). The CDR3 region has the DNA TGTGCCAGCAGCTTTGGACTAGCGGGGGGGCTCACAGATACGCAGTATTTT. This encodes CASSFGLAGGLTDTQYF. The variable domain in full, with the rest retrieved from reference TRBV5-4 and TRBJ2-3, is ETGVTQSPTHLIKTRGQQVTLRCSSQSGHNTVSWYQQALGQGPQFIFQYYREEENGRGNFPPRFSGLQFPNYSSELNVNALELDDSALYLCASSFGLAGGLTDTQYFGPGTRLTVL.

This clonotype showed up many times. The chain couples TRBV10-3 to TRBJ2-3, with D perhaps TRBD1 or TRBD2 (6 bases each). V dropped 2 bases and J dropped 6 bases, with 24 bases sitting between them. Germline CDR1 and CDR2: ENHRY and SYGVKD. The length of the CDR3 is 18 residues. CDR3 residues: CAISEVIGGLGGRDTQYF. The DNA of the CDR3 is TGTGCCATCAGTGAGGTTATTGGAGGGTTGGGGGGCAGGGATACGCAGTATTTT.

This clonotype was detected ten times or more. The chain links TRBV5-1 to TRBJ2-5; 8 positions agree with TRBD2. The CDR3 length is 17 residues. From germline, CDR1 is SGHRS and CDR2 YFSETQ. The trim removed 0 bases at V and 1 base at J, leaving 8 bases unmatched. CDR3 loop: CASSLGGAGGLQETQYF. CDR3 in DNA: TGCGCCAGCAGCTTGGGGGGGGCGGGGGGCCTCCAAGAGACCCAGTACTTC.

In this sample, this clonotype turned up many times. This chain links TRBV20-1 with TRBJ1-1; TRBD1 is a possible D gene (5 bases). CDR3 length: 15 amino acids. The germline V and J ends were trimmed by 0 bases and 3 bases, with 14 bases remaining between them. Germline loops: CDR1 DFQATT, CDR2 SNEGSKA (reference sequence). CDR3 DNA: TGCAGTGCTAGAGATAGCACAGGCCTTTACACTGAAGCTTTCTTT. This codes for CSARDSTGLYTEAFF.

The V call is TRBV19, the J call TRBJ2-2; no clear D. V was clipped by 7 bases and J by 7 bases, with 13 bases between them. Germline-derived CDR1 and CDR2 are LNHDA and SQIVND (reference sequence). The CDR3 sequence is 13 residues long. The CDR3 DNA sequence: TGTGCCAGTATCCTAGGTAGTAGCGGGGAGCTGTTTTTT. It yields the protein CASILGSSGELFF.

This clonotype has a count of ten or more. The chain joins TRBV19 to TRBJ1-5; 8 bases map to TRBD1. Trimming removed 3 bases from V and 4 bases from J; junction bases left unmatched: 11. The CDR3 has 17 residues. CDR1 and CDR2 (germline): LNHDA, SQIVND (reference sequence). CDR3 sequence reads: CASSIATGGTLNQPQHF. Here the CDR3 DNA reads TGTGCCAGTAGTATCGCCACAGGGGGTACACTTAATCAGCCCCAGCATTTT.

This clonotype was recorded many times. The CDR3 DNA reads TGTGCCAGCAGCTTAGCGGGGGGACAGGGTTCGAATTCACCCCTCCACTTT. This translates into CASSLAGGQGSNSPLHF. This rearrangement joins TRBV7-6 to TRBJ1-6, with TRBD1 matching over 9 bases. Unmatched junction bases numbered 7, after V lost 0 bases and J lost 7 bases. The V gene's germline CDR1 is SGHVS and CDR2 FNYEAQ. This CDR3 region has 17 residues.

This clonotype was counted many times. The chain combines TRBV7-9 with TRBJ1-1; D is unresolved. V was pared by 5 bases and J by 6 bases, with 7 bases between. The CDR3 covers 11 residues. Germline V lookup: CDR1 SEHNR, CDR2 FQNEAQ (reference sequence). The CDR3 DNA is TGTGCCAGCAGCCGTGAAGCTGAAGCTTTCTTT. It translates to CASSREAEAFF.

This clonotype was detected only a few times. The J gene is TRBJ2-7, the V gene TRBV6-1; weak D call: TRBD1 (6 bases). Germline-derived CDR1 and CDR2 are MNHNS and SASEGT. The CDR3 totals 14 residues. V lost 2 bases and J lost 3, with 11 bases in between. CDR3 in amino acids: CASSEPDRSYEQYF. In DNA form, the CDR3 reads TGTGCCAGCAGTGAACCTGACAGGAGCTACGAGCAGTACTTC.

This clonotype was seen repeatedly, ten times or more. The CDR3 coding sequence is TGCGCCAGCAGCTATGGGGGAGAAGGCAACATTCAGTACTTC. As protein: CASSYGGEGNIQYF. J is TRBJ2-4 and V is TRBV5-1; possibly TRBD1 or TRBD2 for D (5 bases each). The V and J ends lost 3 bases and 7 bases respectively, with 14 bases between them. The germline CDR1 and CDR2 sequences are SGHRS and YFSETQ. The length of the CDR3 is 14 residues.

This clonotype was seen ten or more times. V is TRBV7-9 and J is TRBJ2-7; 8 nucleotides agree with TRBD2. V was pared by 5 bases and J by 3 bases, with 9 bases of the junction left unmatched. Germline-derived CDR1 and CDR2 are SEHNR and FQNEAQ (reference sequence). This CDR3 comprises 15 residues. The CDR3 region is CASSRLGGGNYEQYF. CDR3 nucleotides: TGTGCCAGCAGCCGACTGGGCGGGGGGAACTACGAGCAGTACTTC.